The subject of this entry is one T cell receptor (beta chain). The antigen remains unidentified. Here immunoSEQ multiplex PCR was the method, and the copy in TCRdb shows in-frame clones only, minus some. The data contain 70,000 or so clones, 73% of them singletons. This specimen comes from a study of vaccination effects on CD4 cells after COVID-19. V lost 8 bases to trimming and J lost 9 bases, with 19 bases between them. The CDR3 extends over 13 amino acids. Germline V lookup: CDR1 MDHEN, CDR2 SYDVKM. Study results and caveats: Late in the post-vaccination period, infection-induced and vaccine-induced clones underwent marked clonal contraction.

Following a roughly ten-day culture, CD4+ T cells were purified. Each participant was given two doses of one vaccine (BNT162b2 or mRNA-1273). The chain links TRBV28 to TRBJ1-2; D unresolved. This TCR was recovered from a human donor who received a COVID-19 vaccine. Sample: CD4+ T cells from PBMCs cultured without peptide, taken after COVID-19 vaccination. This CDR3 is CASDQRGYDRYTF. CDR3 DNA sequence: TGTGCCAGCGACCAACGAGGCTACGATCGCTACACCTTC.